Here is one T cell receptor beta chain with its context. Its antigen is unidentified. This entry is derived from a study of T cell repertoires in cytomegalovirus infection. Broader study findings: What dominated the ex vivo response were HLA-C-restricted CMV-specific TCR beta clonotypes.

Losses at the gene ends were 4 bases for V and 8 bases for J; bases not matched to a gene: 10. CDR1 is DFQATT and CDR2 is SNEGSKA in the germline V gene (reference sequence). This CDR3 comprises 15 residues. TCRdb ran MiXCR on the reads and lists one entry per CDR3 protein. The repertoire consists of 200,000 or so distinct CDR3 sequences, with 28% occurring once and the leading ten covering 31%. Specimen: PBMCs. The V and J genes are TRBV20-1 and TRBJ2-1; 11 bases are shared with TRBD2. The TCR originated in a human donor in good health (CMV status not recorded). Some clones in this sample may be carry-over from other donors' samples. This CDR3 reads CSATHGTSGWDEQFF. The CDR3 DNA follows: TGCAGTGCTACCCACGGGACTAGCGGTTGGGATGAGCAGTTCTTC.